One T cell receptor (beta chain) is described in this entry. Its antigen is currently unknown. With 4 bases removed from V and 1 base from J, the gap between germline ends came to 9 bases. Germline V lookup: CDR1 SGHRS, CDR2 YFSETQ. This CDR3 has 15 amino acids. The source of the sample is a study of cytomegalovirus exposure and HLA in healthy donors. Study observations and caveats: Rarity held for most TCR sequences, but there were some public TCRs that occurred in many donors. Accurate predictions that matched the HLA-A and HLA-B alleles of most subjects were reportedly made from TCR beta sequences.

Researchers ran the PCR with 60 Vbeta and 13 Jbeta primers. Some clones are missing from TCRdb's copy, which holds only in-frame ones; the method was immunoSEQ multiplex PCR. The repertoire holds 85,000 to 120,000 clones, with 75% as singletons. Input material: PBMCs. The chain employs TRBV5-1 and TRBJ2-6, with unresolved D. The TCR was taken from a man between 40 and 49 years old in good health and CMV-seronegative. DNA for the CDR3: TGCGCCAGCAGCCTGCACGGGTCTGGGGCCAACGTCCTGACTTTC. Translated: CASSLHGSGANVLTF.